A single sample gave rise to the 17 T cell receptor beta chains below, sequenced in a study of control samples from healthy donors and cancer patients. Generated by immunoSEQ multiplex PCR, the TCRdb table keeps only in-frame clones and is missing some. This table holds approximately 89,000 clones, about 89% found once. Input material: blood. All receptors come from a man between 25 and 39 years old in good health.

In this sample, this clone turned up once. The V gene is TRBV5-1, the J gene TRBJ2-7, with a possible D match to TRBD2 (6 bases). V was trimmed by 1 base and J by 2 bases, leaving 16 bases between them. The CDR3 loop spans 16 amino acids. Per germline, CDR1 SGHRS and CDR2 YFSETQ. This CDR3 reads CASSLSCRSGAYEQYV. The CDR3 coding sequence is TGCGCCAGCAGCTTGTCCTGTAGGTCGGGAGCCTACGAGCAGTACGTC.

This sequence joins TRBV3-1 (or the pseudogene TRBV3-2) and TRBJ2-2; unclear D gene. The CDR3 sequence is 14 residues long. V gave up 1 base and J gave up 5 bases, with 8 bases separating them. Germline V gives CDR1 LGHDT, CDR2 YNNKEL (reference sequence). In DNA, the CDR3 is TGTGCCAGCAGCCAAGCAAGGGCGACCGGGGAGCTGTTTTTT. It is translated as CASSQARATGELFF.

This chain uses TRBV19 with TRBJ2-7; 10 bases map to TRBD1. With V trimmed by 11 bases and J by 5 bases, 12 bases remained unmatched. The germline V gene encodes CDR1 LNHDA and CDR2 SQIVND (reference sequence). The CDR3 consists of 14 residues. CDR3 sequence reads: CAGRQGAPVHEQYV. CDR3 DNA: TGTGCCGGGCGACAGGGGGCGCCTGTTCACGAGCAGTACGTC.

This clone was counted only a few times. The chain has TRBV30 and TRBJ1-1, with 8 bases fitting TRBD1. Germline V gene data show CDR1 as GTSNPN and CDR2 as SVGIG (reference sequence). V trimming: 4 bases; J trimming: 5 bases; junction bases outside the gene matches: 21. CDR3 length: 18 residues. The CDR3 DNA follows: TGTGCCTGGACTGAGAACGTATGGGACAGGCCCACCAGGACTGAAGCTTTCTTT. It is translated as CAWTENVWDRPTRTEAFF. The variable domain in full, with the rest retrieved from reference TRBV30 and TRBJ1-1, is SQTIHQWPATLVQPVGSPLSLECTVEGTSNPNLYWYRQAAGRGLQLLFYSVGIGQISSEVPQNLSASRPQDRQFILSSKKLLLSDSGFYLCAWTENVWDRPTRTEAFFGQGTRLTVV.

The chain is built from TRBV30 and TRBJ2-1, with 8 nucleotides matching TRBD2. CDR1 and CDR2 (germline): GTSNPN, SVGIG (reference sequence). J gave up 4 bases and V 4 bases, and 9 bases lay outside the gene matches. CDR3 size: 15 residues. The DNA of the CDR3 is TGTGCCTGGAACGCGGGGGGCCACCCGTACAATGAGCAGTTCTTC. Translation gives CAWNAGGHPYNEQFF.

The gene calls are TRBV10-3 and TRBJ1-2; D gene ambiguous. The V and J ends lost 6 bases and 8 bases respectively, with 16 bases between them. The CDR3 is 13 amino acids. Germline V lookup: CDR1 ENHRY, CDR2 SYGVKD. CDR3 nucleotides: TGTGCCATCAGCCCCGTCGAAATGGGCGGCTACACCTTC. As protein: CAISPVEMGGYTF.

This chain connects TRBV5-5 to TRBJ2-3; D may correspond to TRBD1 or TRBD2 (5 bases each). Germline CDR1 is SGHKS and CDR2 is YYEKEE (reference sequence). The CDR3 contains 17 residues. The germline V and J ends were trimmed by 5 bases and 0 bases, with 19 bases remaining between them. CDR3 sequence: CASSLTKRGGSTDTQYF. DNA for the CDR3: TGTGCCAGCAGTCTCACCAAACGGGGCGGTAGCACAGATACGCAGTATTTT.

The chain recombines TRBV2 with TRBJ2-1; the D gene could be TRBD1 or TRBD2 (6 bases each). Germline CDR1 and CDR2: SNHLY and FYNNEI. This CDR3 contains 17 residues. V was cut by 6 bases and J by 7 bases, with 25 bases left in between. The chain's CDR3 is CASRPFLGGPRGNEQFF. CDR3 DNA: TGTGCCAGCAGACCTTTCCTCGGGGGCCCCCGTGGGAATGAGCAGTTCTTC.

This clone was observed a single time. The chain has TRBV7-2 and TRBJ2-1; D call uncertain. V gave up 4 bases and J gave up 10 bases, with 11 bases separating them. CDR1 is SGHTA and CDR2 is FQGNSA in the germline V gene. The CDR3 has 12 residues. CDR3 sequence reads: CASSSSWWEQFF. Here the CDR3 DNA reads TGTGCCAGCAGCTCGTCGTGGTGGGAGCAGTTCTTC.

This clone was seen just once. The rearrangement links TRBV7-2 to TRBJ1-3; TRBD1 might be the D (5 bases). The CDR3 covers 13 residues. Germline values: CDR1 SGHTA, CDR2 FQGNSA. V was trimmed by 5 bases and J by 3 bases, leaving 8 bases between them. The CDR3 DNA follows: TGTGCCAGCAGCCTAGACAGTGGAAACACCATATATTTT. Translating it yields CASSLDSGNTIYF. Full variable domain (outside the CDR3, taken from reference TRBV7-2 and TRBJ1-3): GAGVSQSPSNKVTEKGKDVELRCDPISGHTALYWYRQSLGQGLEFLIYFQGNSAPDKSGLPSDRFSAERTGGSVSTLTIQRTQQEDSAVYLCASSLDSGNTIYFGEGSWLTVV.

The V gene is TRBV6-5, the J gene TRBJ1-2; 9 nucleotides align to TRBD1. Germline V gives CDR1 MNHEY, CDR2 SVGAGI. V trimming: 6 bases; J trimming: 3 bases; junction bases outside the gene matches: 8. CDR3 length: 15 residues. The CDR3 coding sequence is TGTGCCAGCAGCCTTACAGGGGGCGCGGACTATGGCTACACCTTC. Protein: CASSLTGGADYGYTF.

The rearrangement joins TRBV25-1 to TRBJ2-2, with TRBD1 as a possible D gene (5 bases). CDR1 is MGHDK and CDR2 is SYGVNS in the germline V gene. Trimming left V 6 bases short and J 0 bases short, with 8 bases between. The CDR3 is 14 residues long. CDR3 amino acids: CASRGQTNTGELFF. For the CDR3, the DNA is TGTGCCAGCAGGGGGCAGACGAACACCGGGGAGCTGTTTTTT.

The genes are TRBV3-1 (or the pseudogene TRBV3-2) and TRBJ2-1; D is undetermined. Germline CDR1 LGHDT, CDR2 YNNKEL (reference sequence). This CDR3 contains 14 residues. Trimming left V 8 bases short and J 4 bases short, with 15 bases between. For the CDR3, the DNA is TGTGCCAGCCGGTTTGGTCCAAATTACAATGAGCAGTTCTTC. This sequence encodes CASRFGPNYNEQFF.

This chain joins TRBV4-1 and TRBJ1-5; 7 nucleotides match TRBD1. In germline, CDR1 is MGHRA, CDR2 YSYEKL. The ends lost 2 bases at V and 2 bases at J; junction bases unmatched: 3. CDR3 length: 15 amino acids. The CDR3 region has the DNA TGCGCCAGCAGCCAACAGGGGGATCGCAATCAGCCCCAGCATTTT. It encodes CASSQQGDRNQPQHF.

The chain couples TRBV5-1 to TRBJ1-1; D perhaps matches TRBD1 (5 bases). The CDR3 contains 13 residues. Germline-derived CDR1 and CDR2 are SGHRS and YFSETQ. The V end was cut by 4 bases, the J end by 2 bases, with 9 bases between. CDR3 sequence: CASSVGQNTEAFF. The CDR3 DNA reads TGCGCCAGCAGCGTTGGACAAAACACTGAAGCTTTCTTT.

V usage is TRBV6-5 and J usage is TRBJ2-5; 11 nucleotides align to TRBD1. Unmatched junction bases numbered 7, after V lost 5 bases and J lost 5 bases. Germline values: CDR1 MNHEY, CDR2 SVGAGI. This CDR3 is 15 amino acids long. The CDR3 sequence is CASSPGTGGSETQYF. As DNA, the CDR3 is TGTGCCAGCAGTCCCGGGACAGGGGGAAGTGAGACCCAGTACTTC.

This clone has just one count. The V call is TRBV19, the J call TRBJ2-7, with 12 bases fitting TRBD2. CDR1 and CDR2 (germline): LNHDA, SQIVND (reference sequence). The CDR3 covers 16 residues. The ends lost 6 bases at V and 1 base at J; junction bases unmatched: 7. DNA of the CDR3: TGTGCCAGTAGCGAAGCTCTAGCGGGGGGGTCCTACGAGCAGTACTTC. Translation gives CASSEALAGGSYEQYF. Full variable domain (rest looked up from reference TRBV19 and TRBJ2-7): DGGITQSPKYLFRKEGQNVTLSCEQNLNHDAMYWYRQDPGQGLRLIYYSQIVNDFQKGDIAEGYSVSREKKESFPLTVTSAQKNPTAFYLCASSEALAGGSYEQYFGPGTRLTVT.